A selection of T cell receptor beta chains follows, all from one sample in a study of blood T cells in healthy people across ages. TCRdb reprocessed the 5' RACE reads with MiXCR, giving one entry per CDR3 protein. The sample records 600,000 to 850,000 distinct CDR3 sequences, roughly 41% being singletons. The sample taken for sequencing was blood. Receptors were obtained from a woman in her sixties or seventies in good health. The CDR3 runs from the conserved cysteine through the conserved F or W. A D gene is named only where the DNA matches it firmly. Not every row has a clone size; where given, it reads once, few, many or a size class.

J gene: TRBJ1-4; D gene: TRBD1; clone size: NA; V gene: TRBV6-1; CDR3 protein: CASGTGLEKLFF; CDR3 DNA: TGTGCCAGTGGGACAGGGCTCGAAAAACTGTTTTTT
J gene: TRBJ2-1; D gene: TRBD2; clone size: few; V gene: TRBV20-1; CDR3 protein: CSANPKREIYEQFF; CDR3 DNA: TGCAGTGCCAACCCCAAGCGGGAGATCTATGAGCAGTTCTTC
J gene: TRBJ2-5; D gene: TRBD2; clone size: NA; V gene: TRBV20-1; CDR3 protein: CSAQGTSGGQETQYF; CDR3 DNA: TGCAGTGCTCAAGGGACGAGCGGGGGCCAAGAGACCCAGTACTTC
J gene: TRBJ1-1; D gene: NA; clone size: NA; V gene: TRBV11-2; CDR3 protein: CASSLSRGGPTEAFF; CDR3 DNA: TGTGCCAGCAGCTTGTCCCGAGGGGGTCCTACTGAAGCTTTCTTT
J gene: TRBJ2-1; D gene: TRBD2; clone size: NA; V gene: TRBV18; CDR3 protein: CASSPGGKEDNEQFF; CDR3 DNA: TGTGCCAGCTCACCCGGGGGGAAAGAGGACAATGAGCAGTTCTTC
J gene: TRBJ2-2; D gene: NA; clone size: NA; V gene: TRBV20-1; CDR3 protein: CSASSRDSYTGELFF; CDR3 DNA: TGCAGTGCTAGTTCCCGGGACTCCTACACCGGGGAGCTGTTTTTT
J gene: TRBJ2-1; D gene: TRBD2; clone size: few; V gene: TRBV25-1; CDR3 protein: CASSEFSSGNNEQFF; CDR3 DNA: TGTGCCAGCAGTGAGTTTTCTAGCGGTAACAATGAGCAGTTCTTC
J gene: TRBJ1-4; D gene: NA; clone size: NA; V gene: TRBV7-2; CDR3 protein: CASSLTPPGRGEKLFF; CDR3 DNA: TGTGCCAGCAGCCTCACCCCCCCGGGGAGAGGTGAAAAACTGTTTTTT
J gene: TRBJ2-5; D gene: NA; clone size: NA; V gene: TRBV6-1; CDR3 protein: CASSAGYRYQETQYF; CDR3 DNA: TGTGCCAGCAGTGCCGGTTATCGTTACCAAGAGACCCAGTACTTC
J gene: TRBJ1-2; D gene: TRBD1; clone size: many; V gene: TRBV20-1; CDR3 protein: CSARIVGTEKYGYTF; CDR3 DNA: TGCAGTGCTAGGATTGTAGGGACAGAAAAGTATGGCTACACCTTC
J gene: TRBJ1-4; D gene: NA; clone size: NA; V gene: TRBV29-1; CDR3 protein: CSVEEGRTNEKLFF; CDR3 DNA: TGCAGCGTTGAAGAGGGAAGGACTAATGAAAAACTGTTTTTT
J gene: TRBJ2-7; D gene: TRBD1; clone size: NA; V gene: TRBV7-3; CDR3 protein: CASSSGTGDVYEQYF; CDR3 DNA: TGTGCCAGCAGCTCCGGGACAGGGGACGTCTACGAGCAGTACTTC
J gene: TRBJ2-5; D gene: TRBD1; clone size: NA; V gene: TRBV6-6; CDR3 protein: CASSLTGDQETQYF; CDR3 DNA: TGTGCCAGCAGCTTAACAGGGGATCAAGAGACCCAGTACTTC
J gene: TRBJ1-5; D gene: NA; clone size: few; V gene: TRBV20-1; CDR3 protein: CSADFGVPNQPQHF; CDR3 DNA: TGCAGTGCCGATTTTGGGGTGCCCAATCAGCCCCAGCATTTT
J gene: TRBJ2-5; D gene: NA; clone size: NA; V gene: TRBV20-1; CDR3 protein: CSVGGVPRGETQYF; CDR3 DNA: TGCAGTGTAGGGGGAGTCCCAAGGGGGGAGACCCAGTACTTC
J gene: TRBJ2-4; D gene: TRBD1; clone size: few; V gene: TRBV5-1; CDR3 protein: CASSLPGQDLAKNIQYF; CDR3 DNA: TGCGCCAGCAGCTTACCGGGACAGGACTTAGCCAAAAACATTCAGTACTTC
J gene: TRBJ2-1; D gene: TRBD2; clone size: few; V gene: TRBV2; CDR3 protein: CASSERGRGGVEQFF; CDR3 DNA: TGTGCCAGCAGTGAAAGAGGGCGGGGGGGGGTTGAGCAGTTCTTC
J gene: TRBJ2-5; D gene: TRBD2; clone size: NA; V gene: TRBV24-1; CDR3 protein: CATSDSTSGSLNEQYF; CDR3 DNA: TGTGCCACCAGTGATTCGACTAGCGGGAGCCTCAATGAGCAGTACTTC
J gene: TRBJ2-5; D gene: NA; clone size: NA; V gene: TRBV20-1; CDR3 protein: CSASRQQGTQYF; CDR3 DNA: TGCAGTGCTAGCCGGCAGCAAGGGACCCAGTACTTC
J gene: TRBJ2-7; D gene: TRBD2; clone size: NA; V gene: TRBV5-1; CDR3 protein: CASSDLAGASYEQYF; CDR3 DNA: TGCGCCAGCAGCGATCTAGCGGGAGCTTCCTACGAGCAGTACTTC
J gene: TRBJ2-7; D gene: TRBD1; clone size: few; V gene: TRBV6-1; CDR3 protein: CASSERVRQGALPEQYF; CDR3 DNA: TGTGCCAGCAGTGAACGCGTCCGACAGGGGGCTTTACCAGAGCAGTACTTC
J gene: TRBJ2-1; D gene: TRBD1; clone size: NA; V gene: TRBV10-3; CDR3 protein: CAISEMGQGSNEQFF; CDR3 DNA: TGTGCCATCAGTGAGATGGGACAGGGGAGCAATGAGCAGTTCTTC
J gene: TRBJ2-1; D gene: NA; clone size: NA; V gene: TRBV13; CDR3 protein: CASSSLDRNEQFF; CDR3 DNA: TGTGCCAGCAGCTCATTAGACAGAAATGAGCAGTTCTTC
J gene: TRBJ1-5; D gene: NA; clone size: few; V gene: TRBV20-1; CDR3 protein: CSAGDVYSNQPQHF; CDR3 DNA: TGCAGTGCAGGGGACGTGTATAGCAATCAGCCCCAGCATTTT
J gene: TRBJ1-1; D gene: NA; clone size: NA; V gene: TRBV6-2/TRBV6-3; CDR3 protein: CASWRQMNTEAFF; CDR3 DNA: TGTGCCAGCTGGAGACAGATGAACACTGAAGCTTTCTTT
J gene: TRBJ2-2; D gene: TRBD2; clone size: few; V gene: TRBV20-1; CDR3 protein: CSARDSGVELFF; CDR3 DNA: TGCAGTGCTAGAGATAGCGGGGTGGAGCTGTTTTTT
J gene: TRBJ1-2; D gene: NA; clone size: few; V gene: TRBV9; CDR3 protein: CASSERYGGTYGYTF; CDR3 DNA: TGTGCCAGCAGCGAGAGGTATGGGGGTACCTATGGCTACACCTTC
J gene: TRBJ2-3; D gene: NA; clone size: NA; V gene: TRBV9; CDR3 protein: CASSPVGVGTDTQYF; CDR3 DNA: TGTGCCAGCAGCCCGGTAGGTGTTGGGACAGATACGCAGTATTTT
J gene: TRBJ1-5; D gene: NA; clone size: NA; V gene: TRBV6-2/TRBV6-3; CDR3 protein: CASAYRQNLSPTGQPQHF; CDR3 DNA: TGTGCCAGCGCTTACAGACAGAACTTATCCCCTACGGGGCAGCCCCAGCATTTT
J gene: TRBJ2-1; D gene: NA; clone size: NA; V gene: TRBV29-1; CDR3 protein: CSVEIRDNEQFF; CDR3 DNA: TGCAGCGTTGAAATCCGCGACAATGAGCAGTTCTTC
J gene: TRBJ1-1; D gene: NA; clone size: NA; V gene: TRBV2; CDR3 protein: CASSELGDTEAFF; CDR3 DNA: TGTGCCAGCAGTGAACTAGGGGATACTGAAGCTTTCTTT
J gene: TRBJ2-5; D gene: NA; clone size: NA; V gene: TRBV18; CDR3 protein: CASSLVLYQETQYF; CDR3 DNA: TGTGCCAGCTCACTGGTTCTGTACCAAGAGACCCAGTACTTC
J gene: TRBJ1-2; D gene: TRBD1; clone size: NA; V gene: TRBV14; CDR3 protein: CASSYGQGLNYGYTF; CDR3 DNA: TGTGCCAGCAGCTATGGACAGGGCCTTAACTATGGCTACACCTTC
J gene: TRBJ2-7; D gene: NA; clone size: NA; V gene: TRBV20-1; CDR3 protein: CSALTPYEQYF; CDR3 DNA: TGCAGTGCCCTAACACCGTACGAGCAGTACTTC
J gene: TRBJ2-3; D gene: NA; clone size: few; V gene: TRBV6-1; CDR3 protein: CASSGYRPTDTQYF; CDR3 DNA: TGTGCCAGCAGTGGGTACAGACCTACAGATACGCAGTATTTT
J gene: TRBJ2-4; D gene: NA; clone size: NA; V gene: TRBV7-3; CDR3 protein: CASSLLGGGSQNIRYF; CDR3 DNA: TGTGCCAGCAGCCTACTGGGTGGGGGGAGCCAAAACATTCGGTACTTC
J gene: TRBJ2-1; D gene: NA; clone size: NA; V gene: TRBV3-1; CDR3 protein: CASSQSSLAPSYNEQFF; CDR3 DNA: TGTGCCAGCAGCCAATCTTCTTTGGCACCTTCCTACAATGAGCAGTTCTTC
J gene: TRBJ2-3; D gene: NA; clone size: NA; V gene: TRBV25-1; CDR3 protein: CASSKPGASTDTQYF; CDR3 DNA: TGTGCCAGCAGTAAACCGGGGGCCTCCACAGATACGCAGTATTTT
J gene: TRBJ1-2; D gene: NA; clone size: NA; V gene: TRBV2; CDR3 protein: CASSEFGQQGYTF; CDR3 DNA: TGTGCCAGCAGTGAGTTCGGCCAGCAAGGCTACACCTTC
J gene: TRBJ1-6; D gene: NA; clone size: NA; V gene: TRBV5-5; CDR3 protein: CASSLSTGLDSPLHF; CDR3 DNA: TGTGCCAGCAGCTTGTCCACAGGGCTTGATTCACCCCTCCACTTT
J gene: TRBJ1-6; D gene: NA; clone size: NA; V gene: TRBV6-1; CDR3 protein: CASGSQGPRSPLHF; CDR3 DNA: TGTGCCAGCGGTTCTCAGGGCCCAAGATCACCCCTCCACTTT
J gene: TRBJ2-4; D gene: NA; clone size: few; V gene: TRBV29-1; CDR3 protein: CSVAGTREAKNIQYF; CDR3 DNA: TGCAGCGTCGCCGGGACCCGCGAGGCCAAAAACATTCAGTACTTC
J gene: TRBJ1-2; D gene: TRBD1; clone size: NA; V gene: TRBV27; CDR3 protein: CASRHRGGYTF; CDR3 DNA: TGTGCCAGCAGGCACAGGGGCGGCTACACCTTC
J gene: TRBJ2-7; D gene: NA; clone size: NA; V gene: TRBV10-3; CDR3 protein: CAISRTGYEQYF; CDR3 DNA: TGTGCCATCAGCCGTACTGGCTACGAGCAGTACTTC
J gene: TRBJ2-2; D gene: NA; clone size: NA; V gene: TRBV29-1; CDR3 protein: CSVARHRTGELFF; CDR3 DNA: TGCAGCGTTGCGAGACACCGCACCGGGGAGCTGTTTTTT
J gene: TRBJ2-5; D gene: NA; clone size: NA; V gene: TRBV6-5; CDR3 protein: CASSYDGEETQYF; CDR3 DNA: TGTGCCAGCAGTTACGACGGGGAAGAGACCCAGTACTTC
J gene: TRBJ2-1; D gene: NA; clone size: NA; V gene: TRBV20-1; CDR3 protein: CSASPRRVDEQFF; CDR3 DNA: TGCAGTGCTAGTCCGCGGCGAGTCGATGAGCAGTTCTTC
J gene: TRBJ2-1; D gene: NA; clone size: many; V gene: TRBV3-1; CDR3 protein: CASSSGTSSYNEQFF; CDR3 DNA: TGCGCCAGCAGTTCCGGGACCAGCTCCTACAATGAGCAGTTCTTC
J gene: TRBJ2-3; D gene: TRBD2; clone size: few; V gene: TRBV12-5; CDR3 protein: CASGSGGAGAGDTQYF; CDR3 DNA: TGTGCTAGTGGTTCGGGGGGGGCGGGGGCAGGAGATACGCAGTATTTT